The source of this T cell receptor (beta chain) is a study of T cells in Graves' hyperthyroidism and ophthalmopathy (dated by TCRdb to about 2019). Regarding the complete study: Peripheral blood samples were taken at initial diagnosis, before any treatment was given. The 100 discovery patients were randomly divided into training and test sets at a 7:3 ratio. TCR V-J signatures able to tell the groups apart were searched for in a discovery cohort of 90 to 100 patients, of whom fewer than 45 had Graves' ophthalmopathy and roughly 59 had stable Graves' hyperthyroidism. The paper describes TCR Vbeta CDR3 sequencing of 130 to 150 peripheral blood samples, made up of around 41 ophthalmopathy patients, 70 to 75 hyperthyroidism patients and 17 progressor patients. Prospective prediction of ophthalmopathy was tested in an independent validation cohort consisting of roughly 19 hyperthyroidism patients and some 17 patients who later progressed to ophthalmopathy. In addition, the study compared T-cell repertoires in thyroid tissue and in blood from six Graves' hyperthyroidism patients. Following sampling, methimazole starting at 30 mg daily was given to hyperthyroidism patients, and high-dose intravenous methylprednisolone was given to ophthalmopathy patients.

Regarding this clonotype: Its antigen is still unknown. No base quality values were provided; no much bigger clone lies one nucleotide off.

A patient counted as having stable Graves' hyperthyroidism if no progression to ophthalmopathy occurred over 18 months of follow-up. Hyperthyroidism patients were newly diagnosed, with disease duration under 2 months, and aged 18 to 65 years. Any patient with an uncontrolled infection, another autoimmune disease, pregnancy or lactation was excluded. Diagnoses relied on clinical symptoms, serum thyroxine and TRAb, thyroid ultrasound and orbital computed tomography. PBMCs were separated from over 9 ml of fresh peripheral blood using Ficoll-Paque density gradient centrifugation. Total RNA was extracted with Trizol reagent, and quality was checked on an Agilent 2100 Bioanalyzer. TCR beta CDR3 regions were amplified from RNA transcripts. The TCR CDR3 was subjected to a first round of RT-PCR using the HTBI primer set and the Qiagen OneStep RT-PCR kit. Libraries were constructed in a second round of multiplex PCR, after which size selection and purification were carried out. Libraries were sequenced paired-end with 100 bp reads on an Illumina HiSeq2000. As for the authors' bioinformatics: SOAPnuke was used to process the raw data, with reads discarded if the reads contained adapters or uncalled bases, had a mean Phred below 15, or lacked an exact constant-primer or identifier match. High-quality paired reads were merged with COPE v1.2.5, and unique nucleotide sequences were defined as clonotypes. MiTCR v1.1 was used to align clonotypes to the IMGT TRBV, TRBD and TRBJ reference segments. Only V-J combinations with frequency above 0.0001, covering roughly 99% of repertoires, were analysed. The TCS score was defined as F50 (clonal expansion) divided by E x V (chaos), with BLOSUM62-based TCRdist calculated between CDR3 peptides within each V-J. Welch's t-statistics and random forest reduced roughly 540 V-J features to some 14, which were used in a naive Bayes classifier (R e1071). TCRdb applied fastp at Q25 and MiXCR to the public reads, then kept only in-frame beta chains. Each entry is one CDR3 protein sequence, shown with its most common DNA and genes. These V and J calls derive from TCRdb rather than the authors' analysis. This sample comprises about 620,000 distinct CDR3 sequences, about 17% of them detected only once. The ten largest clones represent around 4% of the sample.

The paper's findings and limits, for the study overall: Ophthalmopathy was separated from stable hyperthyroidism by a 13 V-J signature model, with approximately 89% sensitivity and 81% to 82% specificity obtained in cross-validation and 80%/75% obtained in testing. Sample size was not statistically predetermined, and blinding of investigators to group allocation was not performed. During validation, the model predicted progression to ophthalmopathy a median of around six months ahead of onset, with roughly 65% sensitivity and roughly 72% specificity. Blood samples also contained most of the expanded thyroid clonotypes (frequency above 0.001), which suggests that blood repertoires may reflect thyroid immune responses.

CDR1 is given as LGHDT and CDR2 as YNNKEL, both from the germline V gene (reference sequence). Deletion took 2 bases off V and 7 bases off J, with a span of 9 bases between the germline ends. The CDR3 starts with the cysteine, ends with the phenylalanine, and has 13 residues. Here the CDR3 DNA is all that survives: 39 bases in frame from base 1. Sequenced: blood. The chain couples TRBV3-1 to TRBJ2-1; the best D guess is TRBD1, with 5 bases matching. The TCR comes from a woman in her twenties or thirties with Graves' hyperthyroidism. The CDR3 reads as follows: CASSQQGWNEQFF. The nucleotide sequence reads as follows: TGTGCCAGCAGCCAACAGGGCTGGAATGAGCAGTTCTTC.